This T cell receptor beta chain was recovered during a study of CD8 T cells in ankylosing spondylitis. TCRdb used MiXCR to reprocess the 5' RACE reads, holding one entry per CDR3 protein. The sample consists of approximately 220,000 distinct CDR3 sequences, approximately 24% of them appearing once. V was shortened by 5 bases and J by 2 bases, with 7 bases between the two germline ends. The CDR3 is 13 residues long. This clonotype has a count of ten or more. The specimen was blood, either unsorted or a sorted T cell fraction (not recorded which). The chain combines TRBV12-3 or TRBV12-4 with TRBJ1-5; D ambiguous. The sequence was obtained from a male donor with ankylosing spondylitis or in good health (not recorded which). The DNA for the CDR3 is TGTGCCAGCAGTCCGCCCGGCAATCAGCCCCAGCATTTT. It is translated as CASSPPGNQPQHF.